The present TCR beta chain was sequenced within a study of T cells after yellow fever vaccination. This clonotype was picked up many times. As yet, its antigen is unknown. As TCR cDNA was made by 5'RACE template switching, a universal primer site and UMIs were added. From the 5' RACE reads, TCRdb called clonotypes with MiXCR, one entry per CDR3 protein. The table includes 300,000 to 400,000 distinct CDR3 sequences, over 8.5% detected once. CDR3 size: 14 residues. Germline values: CDR1 SGHNT, CDR2 YYREEE (reference sequence). The germline V and J ends were trimmed by 4 bases and 6 bases, with 13 bases remaining between them. Study-wide points: There was a small share of clonotypes that showed up in both the CD4 and CD8 compartments.

The V call is TRBV5-4, the J call TRBJ1-4; D possibly corresponds to TRBD1 (5 bases). The sample was CD4+ T cells sorted from PBMCs, taken 45 days after the yellow fever booster vaccination. This receptor was identified in a young man who received the YFV17D yellow fever vaccine. The DNA for the CDR3 is TGTGCCAGCAGCCTCGACAGCAACGATGAAAAACTGTTTTTT. Amino acids: CASSLDSNDEKLFF. The full variable domain, with the rest looked up from reference TRBV5-4 and TRBJ1-4, is ETGVTQSPTHLIKTRGQQVTLRCSSQSGHNTVSWYQQALGQGPQFIFQYYREEENGRGNFPPRFSGLQFPNYSSELNVNALELDDSALYLCASSLDSNDEKLFFGSGTQLSVL.